What follows are 9 T cell receptor beta chains derived from one specimen sequenced in a study of control samples from healthy donors and cancer patients (dated by TCRdb to about 2020). To prepare the library, the immunoSEQ multiplex PCR assay was applied. Entries here come from immuneACCESS through TCRdb and include only in-frame sequences with V and J called. Some clones fail to appear in such tables; in the studies checked, an unresolved V gene covers under half of the shortfall, and the cause of the remainder is unknown. The sample includes 400,000 to 450,000 clones, with 75% to 95% observed a single time. Jointly, the top ten make up more than 6% of the sample. Sequencing was done on a sample of PBMCs. These receptors all stem from a man aged 35 to 55 with head and neck cancer.

The rearrangement uses TRBV9 and TRBJ2-7; the D gene is possibly TRBD1 (5 bases). In germline, CDR1 is SGDLS, CDR2 YYNGEE. The CDR3 is 16 amino acids. Trimming stripped 0 bases from V and 2 bases from J, with 15 bases between. CDR3 bases: TGTGCCAGCAGCGTAGGTATGGGCAGGGAAACCTACGAGCAGTACTTC. The encoded protein is CASSVGMGRETYEQYF.

Comments on this clone: Additional DNA sequences in this sample encode the identical CDR3. V usage is TRBV27 and J usage is TRBJ2-7; D may correspond to TRBD1 or TRBD2 (5 bases each). Looked up from germline, CDR1 is MNHEY and CDR2 is SMNVEV (reference sequence). This CDR3 region has 12 residues. V lost 2 bases and J 6 bases, leaving 8 bases between the germline ends. CDR3 DNA sequence: TGTGCCAGCAGTTTACCGGGGCGCGAGCAGTACTTC. Its translation is CASSLPGREQYF.

The chain couples TRBV5-4 to TRBJ2-3; perhaps TRBD1 as D (6 bases). Germline V lookup: CDR1 SGHNT, CDR2 YYREEE (reference sequence). The CDR3 covers 14 residues. Trimming removed 4 bases from V and 7 bases from J, with 16 bases in between. CDR3 nucleotides: TGTGCCAGCAGCACTCTGACAGGTCACAATACGCAGTATTTT. Its translation: CASSTLTGHNTQYF.

The J gene is TRBJ1-5, the V gene TRBV28, with D possibly TRBD1 on 5 matching bases. Germline lookup yields CDR1 MDHEN and CDR2 SYDVKM. This CDR3 has 15 amino acids. Trimming left V 6 bases short and J 2 bases short, with 14 bases between. CDR3 residues: CASSPTAVGNQPQHF. In DNA, the CDR3 is TGTGCCAGCAGCCCGACAGCGGTCGGCAATCAGCCCCAGCATTTT. The full variable domain, rest sourced from reference TRBV28 and TRBJ1-5, is DVKVTQSSRYLVKRTGEKVFLECVQDMDHENMFWYRQDPGLGLRLIYFSYDVKMKEKGDIPEGYSVSREKKERFSLILESASTNQTSMYLCASSPTAVGNQPQHFGDGTRLSIL.

This chain joins TRBV12-3 or TRBV12-4 and TRBJ2-7, with D uncertain. V was trimmed by 3 bases and J by 4 bases, leaving 7 bases between them. This CDR3 is 12 amino acids long. CDR3 sequence reads: CASSFARYEQYF. For the CDR3, the DNA is TGTGCCAGCAGTTTTGCTCGGTACGAGCAGTACTTC.

The chain couples TRBV7-2 to TRBJ1-2; TRBD1 matches at 8 bases. Germline assignment: CDR1 SGHTA and CDR2 FQGNSA. This CDR3 spans 13 amino acids. V shed 4 bases and J 7 bases; nucleotides not matched to a gene: 5. The CDR3 region is CASSSLDRVGYTF. Written as DNA, the CDR3 is TGTGCCAGCAGCTCCTTGGACAGGGTTGGCTACACCTTC.

The chain recombines TRBV6-1 with TRBJ2-3; D perhaps matches TRBD1 (6 bases). In germline, CDR1 is MNHNS, CDR2 SASEGT. The CDR3 consists of 15 residues. Deletions cut 2 bases from V and 2 bases from J, with 11 bases between. The CDR3 protein is CASSEFGQLTDTQYF. In nucleotides, the CDR3 is TGTGCCAGCAGTGAATTTGGACAGCTCACAGATACGCAGTATTTT.

The rearrangement links TRBV19 to TRBJ2-7; no definite D call. Germline V gene lookup returns CDR1 LNHDA and CDR2 SQIVND (reference sequence). Deletions cut 5 bases from V and 0 bases from J, with 5 bases between. The CDR3 is 12 residues long. The CDR3 region is CASSVDSYEQYF. The DNA for the CDR3 is TGTGCCAGTAGTGTCGACTCCTACGAGCAGTACTTC.

The chain couples TRBV10-2 to TRBJ2-3, with TRBD2 as a possible D gene (6 bases). Between the trimmed V and J ends, which lost 5 bases and 3 bases, there was a span of 18 bases. The CDR3 spans 16 residues. CDR1 and CDR2 (germline): WSHSY, SAAADI. Here the CDR3 DNA reads TGCGCCAGCAGTCAAGCACGACTAGATCGGACAGATACGCAGTATTTT. Residues: CASSQARLDRTDTQYF.